Listed below are T cell receptor beta chains from one sample, sequenced in a study of blood T cell repertoires in COVID-19. This table comes from immunoSEQ multiplex PCR, and its TCRdb copy is limited to in-frame clones, with some not included. This sample yields fewer than 650,000 clones, of which 85% to 90% are seen a single time; about 8.2% belongs to the top ten. The sequenced material came from peripheral blood. These receptor sequences come from a woman in her forties or fifties with COVID-19, enrolled during active disease. The conserved cysteine and the conserved F or W are not part of the CDR3 here.

v_call: TRBV3-1/TRBV3-2; j_call: TRBJ2-1; cdr3_aa: ASSQGRYGAGYNEQF
v_call: TRBV19; j_call: TRBJ2-2; cdr3_aa: ASKQSGTYTGELF
v_call: TRBV27; j_call: TRBJ2-1; cdr3_aa: ASSLNRVNNEQF
v_call: TRBV15; j_call: TRBJ1-2; cdr3_aa: ATSPRNRGYGYT
v_call: TRBV5-6; j_call: TRBJ1-4; cdr3_aa: ASSFYSPINEKLF
v_call: TRBV11-2; j_call: TRBJ1-2; cdr3_aa: ASSSRQANYGYT
v_call: TRBV5-4; j_call: TRBJ1-6; cdr3_aa: ASSPGGGGDSPLH
v_call: TRBV4-2; j_call: TRBJ1-4; cdr3_aa: ASSPRQTPNEKLF
v_call: TRBV4-1; j_call: TRBJ1-2; cdr3_aa: ASSQRDSSSGYT
v_call: TRBV7-7; j_call: TRBJ2-5; cdr3_aa: ASSPRQGPRETQY
v_call: TRBV7-9; j_call: TRBJ2-3; cdr3_aa: ASSWRLTTDTQY
v_call: TRBV4-1; j_call: TRBJ1-1; cdr3_aa: ASSQVRTGTEAF
v_call: TRBV7-9; j_call: TRBJ2-3; cdr3_aa: ASSPRITGLSDTQY
v_call: TRBV29-1; j_call: TRBJ2-7; cdr3_aa: SVVEGVYEQY
v_call: TRBV5-6; j_call: TRBJ2-7; cdr3_aa: ASSGGDRPYEQY
v_call: TRBV27; j_call: TRBJ1-2; cdr3_aa: ASSQHGTLNYGYT
v_call: TRBV30; j_call: TRBJ1-1; cdr3_aa: AWTGTAYTEAF
v_call: TRBV4-1; j_call: TRBJ1-4; cdr3_aa: ASSQVSGGPNEKLF
v_call: TRBV5-1; j_call: TRBJ2-3; cdr3_aa: ASSRYASGGSSTDTQY
v_call: TRBV29-1; j_call: TRBJ1-1; cdr3_aa: SVGSPSTEAF
v_call: TRBV5-6; j_call: TRBJ1-2; cdr3_aa: ASSLWSAGQGSGYT
v_call: TRBV25-1; j_call: TRBJ2-7; cdr3_aa: ASSVGSGSPYEQY
v_call: TRBV19; j_call: TRBJ1-4; cdr3_aa: ASSIDREEEKLF
v_call: TRBV4-1; j_call: TRBJ2-1; cdr3_aa: ASSLTSGGVDEQF
v_call: TRBV9; j_call: TRBJ1-4; cdr3_aa: ASSATTGGEKLF
v_call: TRBV2; j_call: TRBJ2-1; cdr3_aa: ASSGRTGAYNEQF
v_call: TRBV4-1; j_call: TRBJ1-2; cdr3_aa: ASSLGQGANGGYT
v_call: TRBV2; j_call: TRBJ2-5; cdr3_aa: ASSGAGGLLISETQY
v_call: TRBV30; j_call: TRBJ1-3; cdr3_aa: AWGGNSGNTIY